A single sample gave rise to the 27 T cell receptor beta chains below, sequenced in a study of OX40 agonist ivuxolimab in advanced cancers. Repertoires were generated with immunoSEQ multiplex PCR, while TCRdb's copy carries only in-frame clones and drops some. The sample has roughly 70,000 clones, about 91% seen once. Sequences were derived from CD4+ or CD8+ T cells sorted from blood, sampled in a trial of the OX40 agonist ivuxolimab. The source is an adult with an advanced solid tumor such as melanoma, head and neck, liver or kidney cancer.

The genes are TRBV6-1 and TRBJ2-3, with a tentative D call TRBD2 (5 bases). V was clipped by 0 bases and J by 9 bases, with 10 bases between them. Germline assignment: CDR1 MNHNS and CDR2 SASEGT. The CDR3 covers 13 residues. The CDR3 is CASSEAPGGTQYF. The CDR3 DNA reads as TGTGCCAGCAGTGAAGCGCCAGGAGGAACGCAGTATTTT.

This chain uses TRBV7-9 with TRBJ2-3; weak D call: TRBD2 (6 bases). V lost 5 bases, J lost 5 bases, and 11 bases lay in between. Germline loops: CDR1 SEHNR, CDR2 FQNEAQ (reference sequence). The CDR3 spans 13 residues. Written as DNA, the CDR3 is TGTGCCAGCAGCCCCTCTAGCGAAGATACGCAGTATTTT. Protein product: CASSPSSEDTQYF. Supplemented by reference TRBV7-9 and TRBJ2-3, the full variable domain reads DTGVSQNPRHKITKRGQNVTFRCDPISEHNRLYWYRQTLGQGPEFLTYFQNEAQLEKSRLLSDRFSAERPKGSFSTLEIQRTEQGDSAMYLCASSPSSEDTQYFGPGTRLTVL.

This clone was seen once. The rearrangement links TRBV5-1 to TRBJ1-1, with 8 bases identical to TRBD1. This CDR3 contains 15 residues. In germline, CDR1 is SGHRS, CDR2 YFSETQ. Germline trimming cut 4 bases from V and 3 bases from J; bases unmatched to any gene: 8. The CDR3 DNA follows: TGCGCCAGCAGCGTAAGGACAGGGTCGGACACTGAAGCTTTCTTT. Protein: CASSVRTGSDTEAFF.

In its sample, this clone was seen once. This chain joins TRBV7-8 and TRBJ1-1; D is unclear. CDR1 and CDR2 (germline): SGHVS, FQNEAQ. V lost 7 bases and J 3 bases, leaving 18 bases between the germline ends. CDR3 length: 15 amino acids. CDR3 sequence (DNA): TGTGCCAGCACCCTAAGGTCGGGTGGGGACACTGAAGCTTTCTTT. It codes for CASTLRSGGDTEAFF.

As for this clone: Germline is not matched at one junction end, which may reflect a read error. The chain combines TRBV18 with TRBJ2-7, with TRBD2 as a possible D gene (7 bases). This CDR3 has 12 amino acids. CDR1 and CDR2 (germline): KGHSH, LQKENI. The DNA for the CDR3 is TGTGCCAGCTCACCACTAGGGGGGGGATGCATCTTC. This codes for CASSPLGGGCIF.

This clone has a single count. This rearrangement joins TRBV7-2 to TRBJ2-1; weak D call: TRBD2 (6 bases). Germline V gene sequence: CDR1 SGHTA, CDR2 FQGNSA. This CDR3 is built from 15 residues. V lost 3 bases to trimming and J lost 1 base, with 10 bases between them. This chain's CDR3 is CASSFFAGSYNEQFF. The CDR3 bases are TGTGCCAGCAGCTTCTTCGCGGGGTCCTACAATGAGCAGTTCTTC.

The CDR3 DNA sequence: TGTGCCAGCAGCGCCGGGGGACCGGGGGAAAAACTGTTTTTT. It is translated as CASSAGGPGEKLFF. This chain connects TRBV9 to TRBJ1-4, with D perhaps TRBD1 (5 bases). This CDR3 contains 14 residues. The germline gives CDR1 SGDLS, CDR2 YYNGEE. V shed 3 bases and J shed 8 bases, with 14 bases lying between them.

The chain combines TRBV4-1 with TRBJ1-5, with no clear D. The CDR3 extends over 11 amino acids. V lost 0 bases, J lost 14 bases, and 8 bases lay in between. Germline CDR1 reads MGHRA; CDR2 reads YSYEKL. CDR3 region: CASSQDGTKHF. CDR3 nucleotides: TGCGCCAGCAGCCAAGATGGTACCAAGCATTTT.

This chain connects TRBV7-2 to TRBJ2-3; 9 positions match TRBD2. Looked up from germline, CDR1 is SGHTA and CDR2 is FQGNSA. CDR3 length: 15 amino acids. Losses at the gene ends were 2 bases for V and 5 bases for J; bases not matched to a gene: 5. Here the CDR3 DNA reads TGTGCCAGCAGCTTATTTGGCGGGGGGGTAGATACGCAGTATTTT. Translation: CASSLFGGGVDTQYF.

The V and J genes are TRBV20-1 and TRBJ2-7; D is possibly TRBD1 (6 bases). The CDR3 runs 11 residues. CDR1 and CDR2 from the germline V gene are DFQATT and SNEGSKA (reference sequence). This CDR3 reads CREKDSYEQYF. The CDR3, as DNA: TGCAGGGAGAAGGACAGCTACGAGCAGTACTTC.

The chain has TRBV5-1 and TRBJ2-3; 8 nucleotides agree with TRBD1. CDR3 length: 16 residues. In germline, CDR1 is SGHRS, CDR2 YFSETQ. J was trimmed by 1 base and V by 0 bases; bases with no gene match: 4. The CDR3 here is CASSLAVTGGTDTQYF. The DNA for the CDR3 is TGCGCCAGCAGCTTGGCGGTGACAGGGGGCACAGATACGCAGTATTTT.

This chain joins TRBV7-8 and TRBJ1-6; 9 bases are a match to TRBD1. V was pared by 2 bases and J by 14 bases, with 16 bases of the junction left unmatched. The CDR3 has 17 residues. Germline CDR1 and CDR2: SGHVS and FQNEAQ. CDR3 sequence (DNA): TGTGCCAGCAGCTTATGGCCCCCCGGGACAGGGAGTGGATCCCTCCACTTT. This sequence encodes CASSLWPPGTGSGSLHF.

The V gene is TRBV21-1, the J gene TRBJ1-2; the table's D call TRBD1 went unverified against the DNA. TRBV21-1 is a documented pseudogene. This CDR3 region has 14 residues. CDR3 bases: TGTGCCAGCAGCAGGCCTCAGGGGAACTATGGCTACACCTTC. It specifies CASSRPQGNYGYTF.

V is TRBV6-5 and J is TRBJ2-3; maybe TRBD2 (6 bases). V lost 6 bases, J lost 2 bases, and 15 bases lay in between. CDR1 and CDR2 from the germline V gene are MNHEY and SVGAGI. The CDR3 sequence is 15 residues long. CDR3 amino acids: CASSSGVGFTDTQYF. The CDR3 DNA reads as TGTGCCAGCAGCTCGGGGGTAGGATTCACAGATACGCAGTATTTT.

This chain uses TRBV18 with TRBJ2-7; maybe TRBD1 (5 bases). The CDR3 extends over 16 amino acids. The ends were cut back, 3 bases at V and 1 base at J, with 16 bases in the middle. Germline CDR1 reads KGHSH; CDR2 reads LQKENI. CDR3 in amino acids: CASSPQGLDLSYEQYF. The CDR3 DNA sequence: TGTGCCAGCTCACCGCAGGGTCTGGATTTGTCCTACGAGCAGTACTTC.

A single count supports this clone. CDR3 amino acids: CASSLSSNSGANVLTF. In nucleotides, the CDR3 is TGTGCCAGCAGCTTGTCTAGTAACTCTGGGGCCAACGTCCTGACTTTC. V usage is TRBV7-2 and J usage is TRBJ2-6; D is undetermined. The CDR3 is 16 amino acids. The germline CDR1 and CDR2 sequences are SGHTA and FQGNSA. V dropped 3 bases and J dropped 0 bases, with 9 bases sitting between them.

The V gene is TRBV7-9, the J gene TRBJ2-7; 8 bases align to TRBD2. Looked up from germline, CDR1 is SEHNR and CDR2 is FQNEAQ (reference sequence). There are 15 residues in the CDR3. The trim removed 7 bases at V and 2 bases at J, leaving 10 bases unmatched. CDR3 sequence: CASTPPRGAPYEQYF. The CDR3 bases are TGTGCCAGCACCCCACCGCGGGGGGCCCCCTACGAGCAGTACTTC.

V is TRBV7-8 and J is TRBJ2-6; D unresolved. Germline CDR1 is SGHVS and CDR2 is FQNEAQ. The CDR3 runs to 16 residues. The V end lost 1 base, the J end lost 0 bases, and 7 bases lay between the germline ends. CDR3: CASSLGVFSGANVLTF. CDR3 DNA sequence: TGTGCCAGCAGCTTAGGCGTTTTCTCTGGGGCCAACGTCCTGACTTTC. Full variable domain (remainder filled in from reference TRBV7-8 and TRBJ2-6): GAGVSQSPRYKVAKRGQDVALRCDPISGHVSLFWYQQALGQGPEFLTYFQNEAQLDKSGLPSDRFFAERPEGSVSTLKIQRTQQEDSAVYLCASSLGVFSGANVLTFGAGSRLTVL.

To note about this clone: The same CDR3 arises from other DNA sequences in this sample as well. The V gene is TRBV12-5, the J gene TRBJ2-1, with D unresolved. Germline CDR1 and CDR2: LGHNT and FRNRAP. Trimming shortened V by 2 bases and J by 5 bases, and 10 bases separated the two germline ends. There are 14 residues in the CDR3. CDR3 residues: CASGLRAGDNEQFF. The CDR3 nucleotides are TGTGCTAGTGGTTTGAGGGCAGGCGACAATGAGCAGTTCTTC. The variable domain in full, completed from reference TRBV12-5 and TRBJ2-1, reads DARVTQTPRHKVTEMGQEVTMRCQPILGHNTVFWYRQTMMQGLELLAYFRNRAPLDDSGMPKDRFSAEMPDATLATLKIQPSEPRDSAVYFCASGLRAGDNEQFFGPGTRLTVL.

Written as DNA, the CDR3 is TGCAGCGTTGAGGCAGGGACCGAAAAACTGTTTTTT. It specifies CSVEAGTEKLFF. The V call is TRBV29-1, the J call TRBJ1-4, with a weak D call TRBD1 (5 bases). CDR1 and CDR2 from the germline V gene are SQVTM and ANQGSEA. V gave up 3 bases and J gave up 8 bases, with 10 bases separating them. This CDR3 has 12 amino acids.

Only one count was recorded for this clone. CDR3: CASSLMAPTGFTEAFF. DNA of the CDR3: TGTGCCAGCAGTTTAATGGCCCCGACAGGGTTCACTGAAGCTTTCTTT. The gene calls are TRBV28 and TRBJ1-1, with 7 bases aligning to TRBD1. Unmatched junction bases numbered 10, after V lost 2 bases and J lost 4 bases. The CDR3 runs to 16 residues. Germline lookup yields CDR1 MDHEN and CDR2 SYDVKM.

The CDR3 DNA reads TGCGCCAGCAGCCTAGACGGGGGTATCGCCGGGGAGCTGTTTTTT. Protein product: CASSLDGGIAGELFF. The rearrangement uses TRBV5-1 and TRBJ2-2; possibly TRBD2 for D (6 bases). The CDR3 spans 15 residues. The V end lost 4 bases, the J end lost 6 bases, and 16 bases lay between the germline ends. The germline V gene has CDR1 SGHRS and CDR2 YFSETQ.

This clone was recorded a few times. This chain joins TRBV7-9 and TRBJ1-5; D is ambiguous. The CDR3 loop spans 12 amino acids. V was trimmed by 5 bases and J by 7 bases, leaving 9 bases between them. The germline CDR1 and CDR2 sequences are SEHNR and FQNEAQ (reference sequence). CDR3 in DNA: TGTGCCAGCAGCCCGCTGGGCCAGCCCCAGCATTTT. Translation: CASSPLGQPQHF.

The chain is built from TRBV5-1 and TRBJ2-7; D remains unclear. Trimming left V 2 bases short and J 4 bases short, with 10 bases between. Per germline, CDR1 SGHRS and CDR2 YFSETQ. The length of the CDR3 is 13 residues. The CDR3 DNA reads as TGCGCCAGCAGCTTAGGCGAGTGGTACGAGCAGTACTTC. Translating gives CASSLGEWYEQYF.

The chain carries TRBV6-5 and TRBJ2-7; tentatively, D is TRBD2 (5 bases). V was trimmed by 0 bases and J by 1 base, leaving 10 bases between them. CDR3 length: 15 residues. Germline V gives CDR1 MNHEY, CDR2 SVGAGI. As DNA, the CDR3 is TGTGCCAGCAGTTACTCGGTCCGGGAATCCTACGAGCAGTACTTC. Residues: CASSYSVRESYEQYF.

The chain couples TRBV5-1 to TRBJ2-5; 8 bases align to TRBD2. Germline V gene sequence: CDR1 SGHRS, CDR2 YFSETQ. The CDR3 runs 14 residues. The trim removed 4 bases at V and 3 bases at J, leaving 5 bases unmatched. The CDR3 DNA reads TGCGCCAGCAGCCCGATAGCGGGGAAAGAGACCCAGTACTTC. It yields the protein CASSPIAGKETQYF.

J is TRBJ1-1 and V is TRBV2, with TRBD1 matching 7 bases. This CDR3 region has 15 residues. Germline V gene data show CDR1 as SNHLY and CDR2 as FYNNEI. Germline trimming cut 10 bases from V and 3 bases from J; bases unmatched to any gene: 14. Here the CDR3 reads CATRQGGSQYTEAFF. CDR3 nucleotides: TGTGCCACCCGACAGGGAGGCTCCCAATACACTGAAGCTTTCTTT.